This record looks at one T cell receptor beta chain sequence and its context. Its antigen is unknown. At one boundary the junction diverges from the germline segment, which might be a read error. Amplified regions were TCR beta CDR3 sequences from RNA transcripts. HTBI primers were used for first-round RT-PCR of the TCR CDR3. From the multiplex PCR reads, TCRdb called clonotypes with MiXCR, one entry per CDR3 protein. The sample carries over 700,000 distinct CDR3 sequences, 30% to 40% recorded once. The data derive from a study of T cells in Graves' hyperthyroidism and ophthalmopathy. About the research overall: At the time of initial diagnosis and before any treatment, peripheral blood was collected.

CDR3 length: 15 amino acids. Germline values: CDR1 ENHRY, CDR2 SYGVKD. Broader study findings: A model built on 13 V-J features separated ophthalmopathy from stable hyperthyroidism.

Lactation, pregnancy, other autoimmune disease or uncontrolled infection led to exclusion of patients. Together with thyroid ultrasound, orbital computed tomography, serum thyroxine and TRAb, clinical symptoms were used for diagnoses. The V and J genes are TRBV10-3 and TRBJ1-4, with D perhaps matching TRBD1 (5 bases). The receptor's source is a woman aged 35 to 49 with Graves' hyperthyroidism. Input material: blood. The CDR3 is CASSYRGSLNEKLFF. Written as DNA, the CDR3 is TGTGCCAGCAGTTACCGGGGGTCCCTTAATGAAAAACTGTTTTTT.